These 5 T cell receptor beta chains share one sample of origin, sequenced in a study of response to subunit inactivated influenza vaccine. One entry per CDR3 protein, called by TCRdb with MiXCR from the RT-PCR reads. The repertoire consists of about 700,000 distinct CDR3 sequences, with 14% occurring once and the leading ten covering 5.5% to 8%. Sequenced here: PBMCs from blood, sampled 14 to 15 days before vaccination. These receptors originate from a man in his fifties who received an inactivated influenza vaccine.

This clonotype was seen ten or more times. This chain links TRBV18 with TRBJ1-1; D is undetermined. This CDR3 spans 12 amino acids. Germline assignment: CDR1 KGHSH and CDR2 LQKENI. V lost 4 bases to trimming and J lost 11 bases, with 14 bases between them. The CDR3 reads CASSQGTNEAFF. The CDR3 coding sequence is TGTGCCAGCTCACAAGGTACTAACGAGGCTTTCTTT.

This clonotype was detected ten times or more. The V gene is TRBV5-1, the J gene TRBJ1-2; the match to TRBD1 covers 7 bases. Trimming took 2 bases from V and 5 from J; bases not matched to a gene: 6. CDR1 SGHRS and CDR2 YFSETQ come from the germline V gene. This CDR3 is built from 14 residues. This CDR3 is CASSFGGTAYGYTF. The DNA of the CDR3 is TGCGCCAGCAGCTTTGGCGGGACAGCATATGGCTACACCTTC.

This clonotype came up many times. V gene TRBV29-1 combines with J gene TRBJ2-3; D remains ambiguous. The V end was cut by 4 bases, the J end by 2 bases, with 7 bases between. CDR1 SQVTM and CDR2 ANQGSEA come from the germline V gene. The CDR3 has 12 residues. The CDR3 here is CSVGQVTDTQYF. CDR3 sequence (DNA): TGCAGCGTTGGGCAGGTCACAGATACGCAGTATTTT.

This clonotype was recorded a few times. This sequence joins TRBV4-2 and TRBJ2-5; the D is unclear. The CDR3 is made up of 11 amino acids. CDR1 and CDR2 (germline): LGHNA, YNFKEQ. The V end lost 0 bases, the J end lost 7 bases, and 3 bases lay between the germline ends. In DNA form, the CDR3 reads TGTGCCAGCAGCCAAGAGGGGACCCAGTACTTC. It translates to CASSQEGTQYF.

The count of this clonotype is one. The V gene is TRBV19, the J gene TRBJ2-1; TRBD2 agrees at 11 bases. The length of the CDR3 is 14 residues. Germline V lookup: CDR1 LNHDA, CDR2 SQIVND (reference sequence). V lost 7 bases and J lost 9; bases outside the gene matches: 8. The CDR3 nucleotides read TGTGCCAGTACTCATAGCGGGAGGGAAATTGAGCAGTTCTTC. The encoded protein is CASTHSGREIEQFF.